The rows below give T cell receptor beta chains drawn from one sample of a study of T cell repertoires in cytomegalovirus infection. TCRdb re-derived calls from the reads in MiXCR, one entry per CDR3 protein. The sample carries around 300,000 distinct CDR3 sequences, roughly 24% recorded once. What was sequenced was PBMCs. The receptor set was obtained from a human donor in good health (CMV status not recorded). Some clones in this sample may be carry-over from other donors' samples. CDR3s include the opening cysteine and the closing phenylalanine or tryptophan. D genes are given only for firm matches. The size field is filled for only some rows; it gives once, few, many or a size class.

TRBJ1-3	NA	few	TRBV7-2	CASSSNSGAGNTIYF	TGTGCCAGCAGCTCCAATTCTGGGGCTGGAAACACCATATATTTT
TRBJ2-7	TRBD2	many	TRBV7-8	CASSLAGTSYEQYF	TGTGCCAGCAGCTTAGCAGGGACTAGCTACGAGCAGTACTTC
TRBJ2-7	NA	many	TRBV12-3/TRBV12-4	CASSLTESYEQYF	TGTGCCAGCAGTTTAACCGAGTCCTACGAGCAGTACTTC
TRBJ1-6	TRBD1	few	TRBV6-1	CASSDRQGSNSPLHF	TGTGCCAGCAGTGACCGACAGGGGAGTAATTCACCCCTCCACTTT
TRBJ1-1	NA	few	TRBV12-3/TRBV12-4	CASSFLTGVNTEAFF	TGTGCCAGCAGTTTCCTGACGGGGGTGAACACTGAAGCTTTCTTT
TRBJ2-1	NA	medium-sized	TRBV6-5	CASSYSRRGSYNEQFF	TGTGCCAGCAGTTACTCGAGGCGGGGCTCCTACAATGAGCAGTTCTTC
TRBJ2-5	NA	many	TRBV11-2	CASSSSGRLETQYF	TGTGCCAGCAGCTCCTCAGGACGGTTGGAGACCCAGTACTTC
TRBJ2-1	NA	NA	TRBV5-1	CASSLSAVSYNEQFF	TGCGCCAGCAGCTTGTCAGCGGTAAGCTACAATGAGCAGTTCTTC
TRBJ2-3	NA	many	TRBV10-3	CAISESSGTYTQYF	TGTGCCATCAGTGAGTCGTCAGGGACTTATACGCAGTATTTT
TRBJ2-1	NA	once	TRBV19	CASSIGDGRGNEQFF	TGTGCCAGTAGTATAGGGGACGGGCGAGGCAATGAGCAGTTCTTC
TRBJ2-3	TRBD1	few	TRBV20-1	CSARQGARPDTQYF	TGCAGTGCAAGACAGGGGGCGCGTCCAGATACGCAGTATTTT
TRBJ1-2	TRBD1	NA	TRBV4-1	CASSQRMGQPGLGYGYTF	TGCGCCAGCAGCCAAAGGATGGGACAGCCAGGCCTCGGTTATGGCTACACCTTC
TRBJ2-3	NA	few	TRBV28	CASSLRNWRTDTQYF	TGTGCCAGCAGTTTAAGAAATTGGCGCACAGATACGCAGTATTTT
TRBJ2-3	TRBD2	few	TRBV6-5	CASSYSTERGGFDTQYF	TGTGCCAGCAGTTACTCGACGGAGCGGGGGGGCTTTGATACGCAGTATTTT
TRBJ1-5	NA	once	TRBV30	CAWSSRALNQPQHF	TGTGCCTGGAGCTCTCGGGCTCTCAATCAGCCCCAGCATTTT
TRBJ2-1	NA	NA	TRBV28	CASSLFVTGNEQFF	TGTGCCAGCAGTTTATTTGTGACAGGCAATGAGCAGTTCTTC
TRBJ1-2	TRBD1	NA	TRBV5-6	CASSLDQGAGGGYTF	TGTGCCAGCAGCTTGGATCAGGGGGCCGGCGGAGGCTACACCTTC
TRBJ2-3	NA	NA	TRBV29-1	CSVEGYSPSTDTQYF	TGCAGCGTTGAAGGTTATAGCCCTAGCACAGATACGCAGTATTTT
TRBJ2-7	TRBD1	NA	TRBV9	CASSAGTGRPYEQYF	TGTGCCAGCAGCGCCGGGACAGGGAGACCCTACGAGCAGTACTTC
TRBJ2-1	TRBD1	NA	TRBV28	CASRPTGPGEQFF	TGTGCCAGCAGACCGACAGGGCCCGGTGAGCAGTTCTTC
TRBJ2-3	TRBD2	NA	TRBV29-1	CSAELAGEYTQYF	TGCAGCGCTGAACTAGCGGGAGAGTATACGCAGTATTTT
TRBJ2-1	NA	NA	TRBV11-2	CASSSSSSQFF	TGTGCCAGCAGTTCTTCTAGCAGCCAGTTCTTC
TRBJ2-1	TRBD2	NA	TRBV29-1	CSVSQAGGPYNEQFF	TGCAGCGTTTCTCAAGCGGGAGGGCCGTACAATGAGCAGTTCTTC
TRBJ1-2	TRBD1	few	TRBV14	CASSQVRTGEPNYGYTF	TGTGCCAGCAGCCAAGTCCGGACAGGGGAACCGAACTATGGCTACACCTTC
TRBJ1-4	TRBD1	NA	TRBV7-9	CASSFGTDNEKLFF	TGTGCCAGCAGCTTCGGGACAGATAATGAAAAACTGTTTTTT
TRBJ1-5	NA	many	TRBV6-1	CASSDRYDSNQPQHF	TGTGCCAGCAGCGACAGGTACGATAGCAATCAGCCCCAGCATTTT